This record concerns one TCR beta chain sequence. This sample is part of a study of blood T cell repertoires in COVID-19. Sequencing was performed with immunoSEQ multiplex PCR; in TCRdb, only in-frame clones are kept and a portion is missing. There are 65,000 to 95,000 clones in the sample; 87% occur only once, and 8.3% lies in the top ten. This sequence was found in a man in his thirties or forties with acute or convalescent COVID-19. Sample: peripheral blood.

Here the CDR3 DNA reads TGTGCCAGCAGTTCGGGACTAGCGGGATCCGGGGACATTCAGTACTTC. Its protein is CASSSGLAGSGDIQYF. This chain connects TRBV27 to TRBJ2-4, with 13 nucleotides matching TRBD2. CDR3 size: 16 residues. CDR1 and CDR2 from the germline V gene are MNHEY and SMNVEV (reference sequence). Germline trimming cut 4 bases from V and 8 bases from J; bases unmatched to any gene: 8.